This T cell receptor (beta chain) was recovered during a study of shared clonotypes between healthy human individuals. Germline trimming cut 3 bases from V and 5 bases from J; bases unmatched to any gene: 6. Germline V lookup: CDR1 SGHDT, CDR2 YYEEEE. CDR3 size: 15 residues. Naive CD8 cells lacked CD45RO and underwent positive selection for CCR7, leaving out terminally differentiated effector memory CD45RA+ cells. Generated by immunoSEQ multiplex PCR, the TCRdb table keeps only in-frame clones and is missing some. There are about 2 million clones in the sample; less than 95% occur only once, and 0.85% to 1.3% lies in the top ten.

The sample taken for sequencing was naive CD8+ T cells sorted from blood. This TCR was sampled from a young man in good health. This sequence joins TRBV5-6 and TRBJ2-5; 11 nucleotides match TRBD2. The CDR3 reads CASSYSGGAGETQYF. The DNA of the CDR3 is TGTGCCAGCAGCTATAGCGGGGGGGCCGGTGAGACCCAGTACTTC.